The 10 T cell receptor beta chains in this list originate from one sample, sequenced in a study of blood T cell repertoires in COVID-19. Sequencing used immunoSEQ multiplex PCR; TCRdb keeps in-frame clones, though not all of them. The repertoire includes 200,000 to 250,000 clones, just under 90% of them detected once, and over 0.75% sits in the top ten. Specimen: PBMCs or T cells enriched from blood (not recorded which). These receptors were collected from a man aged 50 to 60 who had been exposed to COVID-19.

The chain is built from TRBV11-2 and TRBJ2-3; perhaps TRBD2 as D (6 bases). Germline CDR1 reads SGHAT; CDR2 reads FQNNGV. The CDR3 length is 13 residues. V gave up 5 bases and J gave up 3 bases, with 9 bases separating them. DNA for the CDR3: TGTGCCAGCAGCCGGGGGAATACAGATACGCAGTATTTT. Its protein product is CASSRGNTDTQYF.

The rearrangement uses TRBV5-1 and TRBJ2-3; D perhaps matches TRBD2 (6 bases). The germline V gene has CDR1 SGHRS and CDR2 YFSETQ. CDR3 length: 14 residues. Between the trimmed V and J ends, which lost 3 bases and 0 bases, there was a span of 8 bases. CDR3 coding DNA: TGCGCCAGCAGCTCGAGCGGGAGCACAGATACGCAGTATTTT. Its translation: CASSSSGSTDTQYF.

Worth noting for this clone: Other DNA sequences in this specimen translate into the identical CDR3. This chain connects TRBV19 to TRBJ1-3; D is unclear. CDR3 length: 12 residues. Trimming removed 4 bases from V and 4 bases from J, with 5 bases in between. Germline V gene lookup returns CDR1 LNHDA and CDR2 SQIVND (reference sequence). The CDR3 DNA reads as TGTGCCAGTAGTACCTCGGGAAACACCATATATTTT. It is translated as CASSTSGNTIYF.

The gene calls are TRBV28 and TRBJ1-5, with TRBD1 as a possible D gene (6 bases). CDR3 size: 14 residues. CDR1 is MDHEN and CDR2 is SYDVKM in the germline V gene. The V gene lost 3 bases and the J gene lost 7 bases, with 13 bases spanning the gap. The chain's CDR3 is CASSFGRGLQPQHF. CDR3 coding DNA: TGTGCCAGCAGTTTCGGGAGGGGGTTACAGCCCCAGCATTTT.

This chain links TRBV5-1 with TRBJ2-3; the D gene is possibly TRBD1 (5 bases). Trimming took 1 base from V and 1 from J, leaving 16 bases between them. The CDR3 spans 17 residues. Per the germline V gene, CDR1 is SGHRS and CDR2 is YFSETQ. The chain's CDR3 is CASSLNQGSPGTDTQYF. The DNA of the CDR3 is TGCGCCAGCAGCTTGAATCAGGGCAGCCCCGGCACAGATACGCAGTATTTT.

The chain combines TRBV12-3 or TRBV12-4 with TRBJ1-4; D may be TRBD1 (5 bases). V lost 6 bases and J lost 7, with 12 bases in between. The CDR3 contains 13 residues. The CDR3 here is CASRRNGGEKLFF. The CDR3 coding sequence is TGTGCCAGCAGGCGGAACGGGGGTGAAAAACTGTTTTTT.

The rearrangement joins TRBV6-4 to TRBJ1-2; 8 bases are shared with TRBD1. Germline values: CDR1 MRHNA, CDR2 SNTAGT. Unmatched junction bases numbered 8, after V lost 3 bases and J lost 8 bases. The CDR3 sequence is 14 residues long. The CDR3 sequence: CASSDFDRGGGYTF. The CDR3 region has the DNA TGTGCCAGCAGTGATTTCGACAGGGGAGGCGGCTACACCTTC.

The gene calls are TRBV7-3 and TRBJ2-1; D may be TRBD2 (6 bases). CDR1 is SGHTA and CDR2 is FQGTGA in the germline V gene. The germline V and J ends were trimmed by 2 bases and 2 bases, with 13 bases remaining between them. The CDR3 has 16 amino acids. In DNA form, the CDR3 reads TGTGCCAGCAGCTTATCCGGCGGGGCCGCCTACAATGAGCAGTTCTTC. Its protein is CASSLSGGAAYNEQFF.

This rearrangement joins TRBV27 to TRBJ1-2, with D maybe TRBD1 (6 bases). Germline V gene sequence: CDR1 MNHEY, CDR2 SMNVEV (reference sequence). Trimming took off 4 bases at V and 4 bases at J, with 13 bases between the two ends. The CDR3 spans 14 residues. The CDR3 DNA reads TGTGCCAGCAGTTCGGGACAACGGAGCTATGGCTACACCTTC. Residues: CASSSGQRSYGYTF.

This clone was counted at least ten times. The CDR3, as DNA: TGTGCCAGCAGTTTTCCGGGACTCCGTGAATGTGTCTCCTACAATGAGCAGTTCTTC. It codes for CASSFPGLRECVSYNEQFF. The chain links TRBV21-1 to TRBJ2-1; no DNA check was done on the table's D call, TRBD2. TRBV21-1 is listed as a pseudogene. The CDR3 spans 19 residues.